Listed here are 14 T cell receptor beta chains from one sample, sequenced in a study of blood T cell repertoires in COVID-19. Clones were read by immunoSEQ multiplex PCR, and TCRdb kept only the in-frame ones, dropping some. The sample contains tens of thousands of clones, around 86% of which appear only once. Sample: peripheral blood. All receptors derive from a human donor in a cohort sampled during active COVID-19.

The rearrangement joins TRBV6-5 to TRBJ1-6; 11 bases agree with TRBD1. The CDR3 is made up of 13 amino acids. The J segment lost 18 bases and the V segment lost 7 bases, leaving 11 bases of the junction unmatched. Germline assignment: CDR1 MNHEY and CDR2 SVGAGI. The CDR3 here is CASTTAWDRGTHF. CDR3 bases: TGTGCCAGCACCACGGCATGGGACAGGGGGACCCACTTT.

The J gene is TRBJ1-2, the V gene TRBV27; 8 nucleotides agree with TRBD1. V trimming: 6 bases; J trimming: 4 bases; junction bases outside the gene matches: 19. The CDR3 contains 18 residues. Germline CDR1 and CDR2: MNHEY and SMNVEV (reference sequence). CDR3 sequence: CASSPTRTGNVVLYGYTF. The CDR3 DNA sequence: TGTGCCAGCAGCCCCACCCGGACAGGGAATGTGGTCCTCTATGGCTACACCTTC.

V usage is TRBV6-2 or TRBV6-3 and J usage is TRBJ2-5; 10 nucleotides line up with TRBD2. CDR3 size: 17 residues. The J segment lost 1 base and the V segment lost 4 bases, leaving 9 bases of the junction unmatched. From germline, CDR1 is MNHEY and CDR2 SVGEGT. The CDR3 is CASSWPGLAAFQETQYF. CDR3 bases: TGTGCCAGCAGTTGGCCCGGACTAGCGGCCTTCCAAGAGACCCAGTACTTC.

The chain is built from TRBV3-1 (or the pseudogene TRBV3-2) and TRBJ2-6, with a tentative D call TRBD1 (5 bases). The V and J ends lost 4 bases and 2 bases respectively, with 9 bases between them. The germline V gene has CDR1 LGHDT and CDR2 YNNKEL (reference sequence). The CDR3 is made up of 15 amino acids. The CDR3 region is CASSLLGAGANVLTF. The CDR3 DNA reads as TGTGCCAGCAGCCTCCTAGGGGCTGGGGCCAACGTCCTGACTTTC.

J is TRBJ2-7 and V is TRBV7-9; TRBD2 matches 12 bases. The CDR3 has 16 residues. J lost 0 bases, V lost 5 bases, and 5 bases had no gene match. Looked up from germline, CDR1 is SEHNR and CDR2 is FQNEAQ (reference sequence). The CDR3 nucleotides are TGTGCCAGCAGCGGAAGACTAGCGGGGGACTCCTACGAGCAGTACTTC. As protein: CASSGRLAGDSYEQYF.

The chain carries TRBV7-7 and TRBJ1-1; TRBD1 matches 7 bases. CDR1 and CDR2 from the germline V gene are SSHAT and FNYEAQ (reference sequence). The CDR3 has 15 residues. With 6 bases clipped from V and 7 bases from J, the junction kept 14 bases outside the gene matches. The DNA of the CDR3 is TGTGCCAGCAGAACCCCAACAGGGGAAAGAATTGAAGCTTTCTTT. Translation: CASRTPTGERIEAFF.

This rearrangement joins TRBV28 to TRBJ1-6; 7 bases align to TRBD1. CDR1 is MDHEN and CDR2 is SYDVKM in the germline V gene. V lost 7 bases to trimming and J lost 0 bases; unmatched junction nucleotides: 9. This CDR3 spans 17 amino acids. CDR3 bases: TGTGCCAGCAACTCAAACGGACAGGTCTCCTATAATTCACCCCTCCACTTT. Amino acid sequence: CASNSNGQVSYNSPLHF.

The V and J genes are TRBV2 and TRBJ2-2; 14 nucleotides line up with TRBD2. V trimming: 2 bases; J trimming: 4 bases; junction bases outside the gene matches: 12. Germline V gene sequence: CDR1 SNHLY, CDR2 FYNNEI. This CDR3 spans 20 amino acids. CDR3 protein: CASSERGRLAGGRGTGELFF. The CDR3, as DNA: TGTGCCAGCAGTGAACGGGGGCGACTAGCGGGAGGGCGGGGCACCGGGGAGCTGTTTTTT. Using reference TRBV2 and TRBJ2-2 for the parts outside the CDR3, the full variable domain is EPEVTQTPSHQVTQMGQEVILRCVPISNHLYFYWYRQILGQKVEFLVSFYNNEISEKSEIFDDQFSVERPDGSNFTLKIRSTKLEDSAMYFCASSERGRLAGGRGTGELFFGEGSRLTVL.

This chain joins TRBV7-3 and TRBJ2-3; the match to TRBD1 covers 8 bases. Germline CDR1 SGHTA, CDR2 FQGTGA. The CDR3 extends over 13 amino acids. V shed 2 bases, J shed 5 bases, and the junction held 0 bases outside the gene matches. CDR3: CASSLGQGDTQYF. The CDR3 DNA is TGTGCCAGCAGCTTAGGACAGGGAGATACGCAGTATTTT.

This clone occurred a few times. V gene TRBV19 combines with J gene TRBJ2-7; TRBD1 agrees at 10 bases. Germline values: CDR1 LNHDA, CDR2 SQIVND (reference sequence). The junction had 10 bases not matched to a gene; V was cut back by 5 bases and J by 3 bases. This CDR3 spans 16 amino acids. The CDR3 loop is CASSAGPGQGIYEQYF. Here the CDR3 DNA reads TGTGCCAGTAGTGCCGGTCCGGGACAGGGGATCTACGAGCAGTACTTC.

The chain has TRBV6-2 or TRBV6-3 and TRBJ2-5, with D uncertain. The ends were cut back, 0 bases at V and 12 bases at J, with 8 bases in the middle. Germline assignment: CDR1 MNHEY and CDR2 SVGEGT. The CDR3 has 11 residues. CDR3 DNA sequence: TGTGCCAGCAGTTACTCCCTGACAAAGTACTTC. Translating gives CASSYSLTKYF.

The chain has TRBV4-2 and TRBJ2-1; 12 bases are a match to TRBD2. The CDR3 is 16 residues long. Germline lookup yields CDR1 LGHNA and CDR2 YNFKEQ. Trimming took 4 bases from V and 7 from J; bases not matched to a gene: 8. CDR3 region: CASSLGSSGGANEQFF. The CDR3 DNA reads as TGTGCCAGCAGCCTGGGGTCTAGCGGGGGGGCAAATGAGCAGTTCTTC.

This clone has just a few counts. The chain is built from TRBV7-6 and TRBJ2-7; 7 bases fit TRBD1. CDR1 is SGHVS and CDR2 is FNYEAQ in the germline V gene. After removal of 3 bases from V and 6 bases from J, the junction contained 11 bases not matched to a gene. The CDR3 runs to 15 residues. The DNA of the CDR3 is TGTGCCAGCAGCTTCGGACAGGTGAATTTAGGCGAGCAGTACTTC. Its protein is CASSFGQVNLGEQYF.

This clone turned up a few times. The chain carries TRBV6-4 and TRBJ2-1; 11 nucleotides match TRBD1. V was clipped by 2 bases and J by 6 bases; unmatched bases: 0. The CDR3 runs to 14 residues. In germline, CDR1 is MRHNA, CDR2 SNTAGT. CDR3 coding DNA: TGTGCCAGCAGTGACGGGACAGGGGGCAATGAGCAGTTCTTC. Translating gives CASSDGTGGNEQFF.